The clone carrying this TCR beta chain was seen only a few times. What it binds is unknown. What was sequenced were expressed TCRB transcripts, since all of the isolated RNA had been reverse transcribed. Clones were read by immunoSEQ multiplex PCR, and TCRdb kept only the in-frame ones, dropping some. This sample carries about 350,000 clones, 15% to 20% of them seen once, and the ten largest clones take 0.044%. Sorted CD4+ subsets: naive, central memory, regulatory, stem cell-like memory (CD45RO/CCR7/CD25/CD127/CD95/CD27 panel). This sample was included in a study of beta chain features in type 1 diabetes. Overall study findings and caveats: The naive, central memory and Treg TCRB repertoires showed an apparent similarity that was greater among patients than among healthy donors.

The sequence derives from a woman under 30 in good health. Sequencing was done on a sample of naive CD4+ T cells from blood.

CDR3 DNA sequence: TGTGCCTGGAGGGCCCAAATGACAGCTAACTATGGCTACACCTTC. It encodes CAWRAQMTANYGYTF. J is TRBJ1-2 and V is TRBV30, with D possibly being TRBD1 (5 bases). The CDR3 covers 15 residues. V dropped 3 bases and J dropped 0 bases, with 14 bases sitting between them. From germline, CDR1 is GTSNPN and CDR2 SVGIG (reference sequence).